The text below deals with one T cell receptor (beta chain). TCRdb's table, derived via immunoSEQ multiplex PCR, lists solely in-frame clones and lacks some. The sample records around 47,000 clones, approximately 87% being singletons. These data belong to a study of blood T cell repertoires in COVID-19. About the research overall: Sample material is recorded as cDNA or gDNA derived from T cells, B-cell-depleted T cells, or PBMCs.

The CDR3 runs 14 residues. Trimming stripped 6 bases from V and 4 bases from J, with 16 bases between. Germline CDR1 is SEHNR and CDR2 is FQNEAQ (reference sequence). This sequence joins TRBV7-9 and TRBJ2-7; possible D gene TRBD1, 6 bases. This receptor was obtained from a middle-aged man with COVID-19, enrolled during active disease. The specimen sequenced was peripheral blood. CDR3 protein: CASSPGHPPYEQYF. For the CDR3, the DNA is TGTGCCAGCAGTCCGGGACACCCACCTTACGAGCAGTACTTC.